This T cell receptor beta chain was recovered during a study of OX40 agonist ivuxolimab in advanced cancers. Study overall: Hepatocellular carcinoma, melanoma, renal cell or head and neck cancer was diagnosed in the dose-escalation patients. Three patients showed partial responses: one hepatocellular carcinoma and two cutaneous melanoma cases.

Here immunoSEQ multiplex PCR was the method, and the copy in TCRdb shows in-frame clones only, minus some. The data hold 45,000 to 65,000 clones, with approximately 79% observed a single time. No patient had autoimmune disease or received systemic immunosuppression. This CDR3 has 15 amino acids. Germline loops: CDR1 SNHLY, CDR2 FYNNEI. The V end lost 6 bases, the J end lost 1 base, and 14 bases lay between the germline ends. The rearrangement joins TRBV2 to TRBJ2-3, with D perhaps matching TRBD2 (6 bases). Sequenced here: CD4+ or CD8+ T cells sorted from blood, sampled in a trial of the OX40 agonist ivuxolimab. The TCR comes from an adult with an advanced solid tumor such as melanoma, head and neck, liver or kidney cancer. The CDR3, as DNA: TGTGCCAGCAGGGGCCAGGGACTCGGCACAGATACGCAGTATTTT. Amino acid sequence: CASRGQGLGTDTQYF.